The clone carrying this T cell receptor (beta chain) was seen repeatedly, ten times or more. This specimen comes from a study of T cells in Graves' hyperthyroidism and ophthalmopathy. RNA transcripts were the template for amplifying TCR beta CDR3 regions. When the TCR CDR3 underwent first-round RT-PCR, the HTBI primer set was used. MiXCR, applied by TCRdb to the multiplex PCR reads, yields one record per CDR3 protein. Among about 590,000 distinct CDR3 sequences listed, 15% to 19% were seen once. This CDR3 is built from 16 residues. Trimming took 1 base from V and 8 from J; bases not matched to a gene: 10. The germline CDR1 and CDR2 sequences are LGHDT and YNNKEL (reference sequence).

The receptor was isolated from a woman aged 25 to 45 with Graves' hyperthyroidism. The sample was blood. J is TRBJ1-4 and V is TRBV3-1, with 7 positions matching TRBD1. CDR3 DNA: TGTGCCAGCAGCCAAGTCCTGACAGGGCGGGACGAAAAACTGTTTTTT. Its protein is CASSQVLTGRDEKLFF.